This is a list of T cell receptor beta chains from one sample in a study of blood T cell repertoires in COVID-19. The protocol was immunoSEQ multiplex PCR, while the TCRdb copy is restricted to in-frame clones and leaves out a portion. The sample has around 300,000 clones, 88% seen once. The specimen sequenced was PBMCs or T cells enriched from blood (not recorded which). These receptors came from a woman between 50 and 59 years old who had recovered from COVID-19. Both conserved end residues are part of each CDR3. The D gene is left open where the match is weak.

j_gene: TRBJ1-2; v_gene: TRBV24-1; d_gene: -; CDR3aa: CANRVANYGYTF
j_gene: TRBJ1-1; v_gene: TRBV10-3; d_gene: -; CDR3aa: CAISEQKTAEAFF
j_gene: TRBJ1-1; v_gene: TRBV4-2; d_gene: -; CDR3aa: CASKPWEGTEAFF
j_gene: TRBJ1-1; v_gene: TRBV9; d_gene: -; CDR3aa: CASSPRGGANTEAFF
j_gene: TRBJ1-5; v_gene: TRBV7-8; d_gene: -; CDR3aa: CASSLSSVNQPQHF
j_gene: TRBJ1-3; v_gene: TRBV7-9; d_gene: -; CDR3aa: CASSLGTVSSGNTIYF
j_gene: TRBJ1-1; v_gene: TRBV27; d_gene: -; CDR3aa: CASSLYRATEAFF
j_gene: TRBJ1-2; v_gene: TRBV7-9; d_gene: -; CDR3aa: CASSSARRDGYTF
j_gene: TRBJ1-2; v_gene: TRBV2; d_gene: TRBD1; CDR3aa: CASSVTGDFGGYTF
j_gene: TRBJ1-2; v_gene: TRBV7-2; d_gene: TRBD1; CDR3aa: CASSRDRESGYTF
j_gene: TRBJ1-2; v_gene: TRBV19; d_gene: -; CDR3aa: CASSISRDKSGYTF
j_gene: TRBJ2-1; v_gene: TRBV20-1; d_gene: TRBD2; CDR3aa: CSASLGLAGAGHEQFF
j_gene: TRBJ1-5; v_gene: TRBV10-3; d_gene: -; CDR3aa: CAISESPEPQHF
j_gene: TRBJ1-5; v_gene: TRBV6-5; d_gene: -; CDR3aa: CATAQGFNQPQHF
j_gene: TRBJ2-3; v_gene: TRBV19; d_gene: -; CDR3aa: CASSVKGSTDTQYF
j_gene: TRBJ2-2; v_gene: TRBV7-2; d_gene: TRBD1; CDR3aa: CASSLGQGVNTGELFF
j_gene: TRBJ1-1; v_gene: TRBV7-2; d_gene: -; CDR3aa: CASSLREGVEAFF
j_gene: TRBJ1-6; v_gene: TRBV30; d_gene: -; CDR3aa: CAWSRVQGNSPLHF
j_gene: TRBJ2-5; v_gene: TRBV7-9; d_gene: -; CDR3aa: CASSLTGGGETQYF
j_gene: TRBJ2-1; v_gene: TRBV10-3; d_gene: TRBD2; CDR3aa: CAISDLQSTSGRAYEQFF
j_gene: TRBJ1-3; v_gene: TRBV4-2; d_gene: TRBD1; CDR3aa: CASSQTQGGGNTIYF
j_gene: TRBJ1-6; v_gene: TRBV27; d_gene: -; CDR3aa: CASSSPVMSPLHF
j_gene: TRBJ2-7; v_gene: TRBV6-5; d_gene: TRBD2; CDR3aa: CASSYSRTSGSYEQYF
j_gene: TRBJ1-1; v_gene: TRBV29-1; d_gene: -; CDR3aa: CSVGVGSGEAFF
j_gene: TRBJ2-5; v_gene: TRBV29-1; d_gene: TRBD1; CDR3aa: CSVDRQGLETQYF
j_gene: TRBJ2-7; v_gene: TRBV7-8; d_gene: TRBD1; CDR3aa: CASSTTLGTEYEQYF
j_gene: TRBJ1-2; v_gene: TRBV5-5; d_gene: -; CDR3aa: CASSLLYGYTF
j_gene: TRBJ1-1; v_gene: TRBV6-5; d_gene: TRBD1; CDR3aa: CATVGTENTEAFF
j_gene: TRBJ2-3; v_gene: TRBV5-5; d_gene: -; CDR3aa: CASSFPGNTDTQYF
j_gene: TRBJ1-5; v_gene: TRBV20-1; d_gene: TRBD1; CDR3aa: CSASRALTGSSNQPQHF
j_gene: TRBJ1-5; v_gene: TRBV18; d_gene: -; CDR3aa: CASSPNRVHQPQHF
j_gene: TRBJ2-1; v_gene: TRBV6-2/TRBV6-3; d_gene: -; CDR3aa: CASSKYTGDEQFF
j_gene: TRBJ2-7; v_gene: TRBV28; d_gene: TRBD2; CDR3aa: CASSPTPRTSREQYF
j_gene: TRBJ2-1; v_gene: TRBV30; d_gene: -; CDR3aa: CAWSSWLAGHNEQFF
j_gene: TRBJ2-1; v_gene: TRBV6-2/TRBV6-3; d_gene: TRBD2; CDR3aa: CASSPLAGFNEQFF
j_gene: TRBJ2-7; v_gene: TRBV28; d_gene: TRBD2; CDR3aa: CASSLGTSGNYEQYF
j_gene: TRBJ2-7; v_gene: TRBV27; d_gene: TRBD2; CDR3aa: CASSPSVGTSVEQYF
j_gene: TRBJ1-2; v_gene: TRBV7-2; d_gene: TRBD1; CDR3aa: CASSLMAGGNYGYTF
j_gene: TRBJ1-1; v_gene: TRBV7-9; d_gene: TRBD1; CDR3aa: CASNRQGADTEAFF
j_gene: TRBJ1-5; v_gene: TRBV7-2; d_gene: -; CDR3aa: CASSLSGLHQPQHF
j_gene: TRBJ1-6; v_gene: TRBV19; d_gene: -; CDR3aa: CASSTDRNSPLHF
j_gene: TRBJ1-1; v_gene: TRBV7-9; d_gene: -; CDR3aa: CASSPEEGEGTEAFF
j_gene: TRBJ2-1; v_gene: TRBV2; d_gene: TRBD2; CDR3aa: CASRGLAGGPGNEQFF
j_gene: TRBJ2-2; v_gene: TRBV28; d_gene: -; CDR3aa: CASRRGTGELFF
j_gene: TRBJ2-7; v_gene: TRBV6-2/TRBV6-3; d_gene: TRBD2; CDR3aa: CASSSRQREGEQYF